This T cell receptor (beta chain) was sequenced during a study of T cells in Graves' hyperthyroidism and ophthalmopathy. Amplification targeted TCR beta CDR3 regions from RNA transcripts. The HTBI set primed first-round TCR CDR3 RT-PCR. One entry per CDR3 protein results from TCRdb running MiXCR on the multiplex PCR reads. The data hold 300,000 or so distinct CDR3 sequences, with about a sixth observed a single time. Diagnostic decisions used clinical symptoms, serum thyroxine and TRAb, thyroid ultrasound and orbital computed tomography. The germline CDR1 and CDR2 sequences are SNHLY and FYNNEI. The CDR3 length is 15 residues. The J segment lost 5 bases and the V segment lost 8 bases, leaving 7 bases of the junction unmatched.

The TCR was taken from a woman aged 60-75 years with Graves' ophthalmopathy. The sample consisted of blood. This chain joins TRBV2 and TRBJ1-6; 9 bases are shared with TRBD1. In nucleotides, the CDR3 is TGTGCCAGCGCCGGACAGGGGCCCGATAATTCACCCCTCCACTTT. It is translated as CASAGQGPDNSPLHF. Combining the CDR3 with reference TRBV2 and TRBJ1-6 gives the whole variable domain EPEVTQTPSHQVTQMGQEVILRCVPISNHLYFYWYRQILGQKVEFLVSFYNNEISEKSEIFDDQFSVERPDGSNFTLKIRSTKLEDSAMYFCASAGQGPDNSPLHFGNGTRLTVT.